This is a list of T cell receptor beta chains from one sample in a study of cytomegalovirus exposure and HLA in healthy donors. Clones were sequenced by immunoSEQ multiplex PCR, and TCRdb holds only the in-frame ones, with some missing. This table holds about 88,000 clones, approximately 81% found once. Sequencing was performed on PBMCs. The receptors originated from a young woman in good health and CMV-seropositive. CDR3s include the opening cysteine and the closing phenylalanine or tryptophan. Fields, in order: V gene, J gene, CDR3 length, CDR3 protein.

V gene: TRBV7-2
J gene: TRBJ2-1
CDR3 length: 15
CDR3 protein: CASSLALSTHNEQFF

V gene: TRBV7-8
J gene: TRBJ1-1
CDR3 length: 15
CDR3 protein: CASSLLQGLETEAFF

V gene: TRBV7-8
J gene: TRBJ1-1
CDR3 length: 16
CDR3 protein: CASSLAGGQGKTEAFF

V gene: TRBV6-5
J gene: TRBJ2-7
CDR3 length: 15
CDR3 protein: CASSTRPSGLYEQYF

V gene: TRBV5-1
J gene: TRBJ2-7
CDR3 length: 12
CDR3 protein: CASSFERYEQYF

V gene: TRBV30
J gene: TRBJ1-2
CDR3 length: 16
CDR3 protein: CAWSVLGQSANYGYTF

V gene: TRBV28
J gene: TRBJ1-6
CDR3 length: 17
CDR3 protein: CASSSGPGQGYNSPLHF

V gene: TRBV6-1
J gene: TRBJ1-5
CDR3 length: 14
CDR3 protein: CASTATGLNQPQHF

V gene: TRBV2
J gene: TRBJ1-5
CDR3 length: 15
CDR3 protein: CASSADRNGYQPQHF

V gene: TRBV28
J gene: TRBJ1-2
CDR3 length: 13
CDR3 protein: CASSPGTIYGYTF

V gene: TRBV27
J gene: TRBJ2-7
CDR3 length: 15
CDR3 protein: CASSPLAGASYEQYF

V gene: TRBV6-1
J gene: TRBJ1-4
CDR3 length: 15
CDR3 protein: CASSDSMRQTGKLFF

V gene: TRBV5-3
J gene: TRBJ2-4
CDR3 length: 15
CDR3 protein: CARSPHRDIQNIQYF

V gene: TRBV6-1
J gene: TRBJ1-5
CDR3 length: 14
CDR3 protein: CASSEPQGPSSQHF

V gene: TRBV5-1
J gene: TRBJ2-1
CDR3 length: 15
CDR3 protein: CASSLQGYSYNEQFF

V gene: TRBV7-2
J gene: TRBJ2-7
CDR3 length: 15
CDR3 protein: CASSLAIAGVHEQYF

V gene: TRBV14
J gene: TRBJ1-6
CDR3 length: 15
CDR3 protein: CASSQVRQGISPLHF

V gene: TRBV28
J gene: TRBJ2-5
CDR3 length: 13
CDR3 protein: CASIKTRSETQYF

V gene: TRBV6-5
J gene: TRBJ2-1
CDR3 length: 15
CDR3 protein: CASSYSGGPLDEQFF

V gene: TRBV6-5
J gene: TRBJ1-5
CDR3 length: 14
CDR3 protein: CASSLDRGNQPQHF

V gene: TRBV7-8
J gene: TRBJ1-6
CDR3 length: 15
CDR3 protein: CASSGDRLMNSPLHF

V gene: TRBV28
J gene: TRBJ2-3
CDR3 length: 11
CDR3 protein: CASTLGDTQYF

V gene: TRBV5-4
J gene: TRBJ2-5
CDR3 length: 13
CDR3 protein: CASSVRGGETQYF

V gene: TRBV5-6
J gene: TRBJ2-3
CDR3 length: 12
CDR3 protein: CASSTQTDTQYF

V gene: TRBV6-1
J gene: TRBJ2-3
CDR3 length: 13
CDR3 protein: CASGQTFTDTQYF

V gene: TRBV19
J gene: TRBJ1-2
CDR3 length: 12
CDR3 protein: CASRPQGTGYTF

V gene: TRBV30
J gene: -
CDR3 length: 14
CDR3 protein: CASITGTTYYEQYF

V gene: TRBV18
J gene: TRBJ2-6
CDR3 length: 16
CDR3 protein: CASSRVFEAGANVLTF

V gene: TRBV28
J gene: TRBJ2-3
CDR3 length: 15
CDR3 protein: CASSLMTRLADTQYF

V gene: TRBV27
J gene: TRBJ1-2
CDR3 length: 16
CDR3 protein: CASSRTRGVGNYGYTF

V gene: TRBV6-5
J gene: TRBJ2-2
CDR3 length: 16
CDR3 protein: CASSSGGPLNTGELFF

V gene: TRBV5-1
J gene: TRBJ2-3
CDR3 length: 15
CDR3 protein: CASSLGWDNTDTQYF

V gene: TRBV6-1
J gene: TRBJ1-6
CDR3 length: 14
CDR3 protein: CASSGAEVRSPLHF

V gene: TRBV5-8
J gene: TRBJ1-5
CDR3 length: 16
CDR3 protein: CASSLVGGLSNQPQHF

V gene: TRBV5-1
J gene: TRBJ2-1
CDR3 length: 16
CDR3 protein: CASSLEVASAYNEQFF

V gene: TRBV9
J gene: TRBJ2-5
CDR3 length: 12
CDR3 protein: CASSPDSETQYF

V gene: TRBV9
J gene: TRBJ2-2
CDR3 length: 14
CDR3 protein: CASSFQGNTGELFF

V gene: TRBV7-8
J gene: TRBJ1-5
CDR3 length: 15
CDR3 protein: CASSLREGGGQPQHF

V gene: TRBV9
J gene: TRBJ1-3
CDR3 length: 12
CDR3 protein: CASSVVENTIYF

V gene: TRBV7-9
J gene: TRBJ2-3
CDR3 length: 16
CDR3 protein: CASRSPVTGITDTQYF

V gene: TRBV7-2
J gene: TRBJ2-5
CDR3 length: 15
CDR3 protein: CASSLGLGASETQYF

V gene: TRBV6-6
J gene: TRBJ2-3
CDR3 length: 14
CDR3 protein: CASSYLVDTDTQYF

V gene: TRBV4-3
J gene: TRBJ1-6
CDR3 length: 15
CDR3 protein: CASRSDRAVNSPLHF

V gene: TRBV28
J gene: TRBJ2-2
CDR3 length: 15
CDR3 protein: CASSSGLANTGELFF

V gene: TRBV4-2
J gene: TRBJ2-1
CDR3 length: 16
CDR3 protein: CASSQEAGAFYNEQFF

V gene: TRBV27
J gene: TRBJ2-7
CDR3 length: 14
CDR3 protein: CASSLSFRHYEQYF

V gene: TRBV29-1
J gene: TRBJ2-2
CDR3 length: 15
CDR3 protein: CSVEGDRGSTGELFF

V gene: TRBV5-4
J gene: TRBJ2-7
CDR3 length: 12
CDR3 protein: CASSGYRDEQYF

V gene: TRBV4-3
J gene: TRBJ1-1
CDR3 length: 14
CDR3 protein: CASSQEGGYTEAFF

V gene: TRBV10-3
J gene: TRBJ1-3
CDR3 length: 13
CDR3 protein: CAISDRAGNTIYF

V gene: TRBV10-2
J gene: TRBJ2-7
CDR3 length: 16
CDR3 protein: CASSEPGTGYSYEQYF

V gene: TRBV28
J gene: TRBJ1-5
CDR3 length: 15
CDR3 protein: CASVRRREATQPQHF